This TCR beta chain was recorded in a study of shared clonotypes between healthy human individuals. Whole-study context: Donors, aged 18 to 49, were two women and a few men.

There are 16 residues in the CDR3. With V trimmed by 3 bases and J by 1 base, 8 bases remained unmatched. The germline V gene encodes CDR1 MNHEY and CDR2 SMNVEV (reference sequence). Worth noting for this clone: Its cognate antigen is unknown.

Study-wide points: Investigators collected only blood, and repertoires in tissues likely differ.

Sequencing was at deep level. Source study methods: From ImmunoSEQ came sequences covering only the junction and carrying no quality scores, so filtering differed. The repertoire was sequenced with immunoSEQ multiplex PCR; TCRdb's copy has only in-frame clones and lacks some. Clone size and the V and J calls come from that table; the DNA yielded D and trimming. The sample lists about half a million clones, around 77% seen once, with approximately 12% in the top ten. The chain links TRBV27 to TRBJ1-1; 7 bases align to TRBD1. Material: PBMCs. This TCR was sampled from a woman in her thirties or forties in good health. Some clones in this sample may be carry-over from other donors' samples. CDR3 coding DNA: TGTGCCAGCAGTTTCAGACAGGGCTCACAGAACACTGAAGCTTTCTTT. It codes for CASSFRQGSQNTEAFF.